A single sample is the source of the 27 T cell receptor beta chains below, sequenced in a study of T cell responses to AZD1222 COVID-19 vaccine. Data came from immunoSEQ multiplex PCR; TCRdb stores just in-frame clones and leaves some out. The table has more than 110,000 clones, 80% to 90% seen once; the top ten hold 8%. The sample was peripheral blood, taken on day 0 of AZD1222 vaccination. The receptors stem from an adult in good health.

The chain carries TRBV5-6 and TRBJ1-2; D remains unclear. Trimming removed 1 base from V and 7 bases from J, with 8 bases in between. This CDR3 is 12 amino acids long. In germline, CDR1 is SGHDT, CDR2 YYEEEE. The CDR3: CASSLSLGGYTF. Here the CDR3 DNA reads TGTGCCAGCAGCTTGTCCCTTGGTGGCTACACCTTC. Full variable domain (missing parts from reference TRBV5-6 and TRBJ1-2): DAGVTQSPTHLIKTRGQQVTLRCSPKSGHDTVSWYQQALGQGPQFIFQYYEEEERQRGNFPDRFSGHQFPNYSSELNVNALLLGDSALYLCASSLSLGGYTFGSGTRLTVV.

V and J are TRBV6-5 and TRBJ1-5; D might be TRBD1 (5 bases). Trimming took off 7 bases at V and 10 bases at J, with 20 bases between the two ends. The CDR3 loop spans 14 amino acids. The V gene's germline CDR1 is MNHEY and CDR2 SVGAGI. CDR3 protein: CASKKSPLQGPQHF. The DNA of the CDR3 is TGTGCCAGCAAAAAAAGTCCCCTGCAGGGACCCCAGCATTTT.

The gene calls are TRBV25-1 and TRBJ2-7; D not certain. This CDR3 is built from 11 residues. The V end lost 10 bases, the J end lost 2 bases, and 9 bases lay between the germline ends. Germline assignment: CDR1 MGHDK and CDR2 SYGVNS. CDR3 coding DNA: TGTGCCACTAAGCTGACCTACGAGCAGTACTTC. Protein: CATKLTYEQYF.

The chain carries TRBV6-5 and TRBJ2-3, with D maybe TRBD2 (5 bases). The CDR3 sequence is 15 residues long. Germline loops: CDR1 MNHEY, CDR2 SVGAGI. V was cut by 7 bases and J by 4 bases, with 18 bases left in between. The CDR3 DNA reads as TGTGCCAGCACCCCGAGGGTAGGTTTTGCAGATACGCAGTATTTT. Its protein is CASTPRVGFADTQYF.

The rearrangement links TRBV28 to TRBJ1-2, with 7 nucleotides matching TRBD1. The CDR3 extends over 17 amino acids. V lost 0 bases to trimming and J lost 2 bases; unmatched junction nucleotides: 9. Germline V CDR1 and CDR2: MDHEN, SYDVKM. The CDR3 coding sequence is TGTGCCAGCAGTTTATGGCCGACAGGGACGACGAACTATGGCTACACCTTC. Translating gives CASSLWPTGTTNYGYTF.

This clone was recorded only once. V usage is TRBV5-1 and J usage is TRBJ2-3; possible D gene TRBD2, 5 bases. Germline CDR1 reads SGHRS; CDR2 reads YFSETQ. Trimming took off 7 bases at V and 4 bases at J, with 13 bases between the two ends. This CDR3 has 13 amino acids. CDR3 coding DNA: TGCGCCAGCGGGCAGGCGGGTTCAGATACGCAGTATTTT. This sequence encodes CASGQAGSDTQYF.

CDR3 DNA sequence: TGTGCCAGCAGTGAAGCGGGGGGGGGCACAGATACGCAGTATTTT. Protein: CASSEAGGGTDTQYF. The chain employs TRBV2 and TRBJ2-3; 7 nucleotides align to TRBD2. After removal of 0 bases from V and 1 base from J, the junction contained 1 base not matched to a gene. Germline V gene sequence: CDR1 SNHLY, CDR2 FYNNEI. The CDR3 spans 15 residues.

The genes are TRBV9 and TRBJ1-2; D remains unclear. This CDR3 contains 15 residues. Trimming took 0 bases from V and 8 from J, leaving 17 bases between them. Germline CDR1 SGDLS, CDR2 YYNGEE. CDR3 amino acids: CASSVGGLPLRGYTF. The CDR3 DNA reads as TGTGCCAGCAGCGTAGGAGGTCTCCCTCTCCGCGGCTACACCTTC.

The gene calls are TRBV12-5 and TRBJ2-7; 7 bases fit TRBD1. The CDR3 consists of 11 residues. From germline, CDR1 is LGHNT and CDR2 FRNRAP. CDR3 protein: CATGSSYEQYF. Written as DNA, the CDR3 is TGTGCGACAGGGAGCTCCTACGAGCAGTACTTC.

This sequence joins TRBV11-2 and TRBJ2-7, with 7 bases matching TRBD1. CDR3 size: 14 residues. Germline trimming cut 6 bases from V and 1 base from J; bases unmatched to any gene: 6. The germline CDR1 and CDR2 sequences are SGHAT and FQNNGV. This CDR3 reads CASRYRQGSYEQYF. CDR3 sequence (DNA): TGTGCCAGCAGATACCGACAGGGATCCTACGAGCAGTACTTC. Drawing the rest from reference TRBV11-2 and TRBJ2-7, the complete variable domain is EAGVAQSPRYKIIEKRQSVAFWCNPISGHATLYWYQQILGQGPKLLIQFQNNGVVDDSQLPKDRFSAERLKGVDSTLKIQPAKLEDSAVYLCASRYRQGSYEQYFGPGTRLTVT.

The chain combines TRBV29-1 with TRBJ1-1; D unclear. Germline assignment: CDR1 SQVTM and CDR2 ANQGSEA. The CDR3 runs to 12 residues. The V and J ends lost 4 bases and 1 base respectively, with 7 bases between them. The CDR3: CSVVSGNTEAFF. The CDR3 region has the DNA TGCAGCGTTGTCAGCGGGAACACTGAAGCTTTCTTT.

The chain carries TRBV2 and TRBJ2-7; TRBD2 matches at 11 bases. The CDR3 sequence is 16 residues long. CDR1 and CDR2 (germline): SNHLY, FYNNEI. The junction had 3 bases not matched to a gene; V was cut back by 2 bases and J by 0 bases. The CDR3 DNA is TGTGCCAGCAGTGAAAGGGGACTAGCGGCCTCCTACGAGCAGTACTTC. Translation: CASSERGLAASYEQYF.

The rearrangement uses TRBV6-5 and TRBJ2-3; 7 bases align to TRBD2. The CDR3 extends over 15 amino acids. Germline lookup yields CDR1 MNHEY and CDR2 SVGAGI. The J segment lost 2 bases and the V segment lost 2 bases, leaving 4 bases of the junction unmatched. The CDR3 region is CASSYRGGDTDTQYF. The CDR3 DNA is TGTGCCAGCAGTTACCGCGGGGGAGACACAGATACGCAGTATTTT.

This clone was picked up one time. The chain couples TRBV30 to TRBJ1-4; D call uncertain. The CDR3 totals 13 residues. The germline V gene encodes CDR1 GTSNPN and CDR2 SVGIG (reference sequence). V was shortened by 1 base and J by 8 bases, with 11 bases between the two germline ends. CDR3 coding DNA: TGTGCCTGGAGTGGGGTACCGGGAGAAAAACTGTTTTTT. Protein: CAWSGVPGEKLFF. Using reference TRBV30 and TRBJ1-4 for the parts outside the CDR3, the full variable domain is SQTIHQWPATLVQPVGSPLSLECTVEGTSNPNLYWYRQAAGRGLQLLFYSVGIGQISSEVPQNLSASRPQDRQFILSSKKLLLSDSGFYLCAWSGVPGEKLFFGSGTQLSVL.

In DNA form, the CDR3 reads TGTGCCAGCAGCTTGTCTAGCGGGGGAGGATCCTCCTACAATGAGCAGTTCTTC. Encoded protein: CASSLSSGGGSSYNEQFF. The chain couples TRBV5-4 to TRBJ2-1; TRBD2 matches 10 bases. V lost 1 base to trimming and J lost 0 bases; unmatched junction nucleotides: 7. The germline V gene encodes CDR1 SGHNT and CDR2 YYREEE (reference sequence). The CDR3 has 18 residues.

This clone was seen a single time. The CDR3 here is CASSQWGELFF. CDR3 coding DNA: TGTGCCAGCAGCCAATGGGGCGAACTGTTTTTT. The chain joins TRBV3-1 (or the pseudogene TRBV3-2) to TRBJ1-4; possibly TRBD1 for D (5 bases). The CDR3 contains 11 residues. V was cut by 2 bases and J by 12 bases, with 7 bases left in between. Germline V lookup: CDR1 LGHDT, CDR2 YNNKEL (reference sequence).

The CDR3 DNA reads TGTGCCAGCAGTTATGATGTTCGGGGGACCTCCTATGGCTACACCTTC. Translating gives CASSYDVRGTSYGYTF. The chain joins TRBV6-6 to TRBJ1-2; possible D gene TRBD1, 5 bases. V was pared by 3 bases and J by 4 bases, with 18 bases between. CDR3 length: 16 residues. The germline V gene encodes CDR1 MNHNY and CDR2 SVGAGI (reference sequence).

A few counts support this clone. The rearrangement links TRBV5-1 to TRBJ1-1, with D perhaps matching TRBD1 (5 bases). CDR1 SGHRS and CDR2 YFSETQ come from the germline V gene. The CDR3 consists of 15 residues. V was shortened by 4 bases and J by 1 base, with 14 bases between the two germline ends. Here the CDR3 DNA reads TGCGCCAGCAGCCGGACCAGACAGACGAACACTGAAGCTTTCTTT. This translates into CASSRTRQTNTEAFF.

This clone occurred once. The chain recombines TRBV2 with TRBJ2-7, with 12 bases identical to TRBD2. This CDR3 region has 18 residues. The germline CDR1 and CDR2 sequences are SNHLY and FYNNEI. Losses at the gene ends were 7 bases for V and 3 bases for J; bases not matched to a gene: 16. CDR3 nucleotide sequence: TGTGCCAGCAACGGACGACTAGCGGGAGTCTTCCAATACTACGAGCAGTACTTC. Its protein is CASNGRLAGVFQYYEQYF.

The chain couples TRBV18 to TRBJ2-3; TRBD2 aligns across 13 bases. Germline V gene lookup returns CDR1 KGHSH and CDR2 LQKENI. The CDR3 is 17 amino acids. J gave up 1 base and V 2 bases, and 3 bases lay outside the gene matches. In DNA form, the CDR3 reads TGTGCCAGCTCACCAATAGGGACTAGCGGGGGCACAGATACGCAGTATTTT. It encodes CASSPIGTSGGTDTQYF.

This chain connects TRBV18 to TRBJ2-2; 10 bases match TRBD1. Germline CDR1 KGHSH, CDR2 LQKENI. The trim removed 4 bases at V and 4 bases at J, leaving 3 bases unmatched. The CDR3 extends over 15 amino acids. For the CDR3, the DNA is TGTGCCAGCTCACGAGGACAGGGGGGCACCGGGGAGCTGTTTTTT. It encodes CASSRGQGGTGELFF.

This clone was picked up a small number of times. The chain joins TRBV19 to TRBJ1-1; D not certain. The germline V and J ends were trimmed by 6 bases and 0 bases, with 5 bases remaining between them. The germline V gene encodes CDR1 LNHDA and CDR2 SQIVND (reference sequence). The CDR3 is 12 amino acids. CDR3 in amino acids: CASSQMNTEAFF. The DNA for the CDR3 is TGTGCCAGTAGCCAGATGAACACTGAAGCTTTCTTT.

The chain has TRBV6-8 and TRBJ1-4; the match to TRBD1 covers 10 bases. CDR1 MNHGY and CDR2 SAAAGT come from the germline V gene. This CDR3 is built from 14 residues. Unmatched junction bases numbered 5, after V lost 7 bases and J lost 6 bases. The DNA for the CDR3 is TGTGCCAGCACCATGGACAGGGGGTATGAAAAACTGTTTTTT. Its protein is CASTMDRGYEKLFF.

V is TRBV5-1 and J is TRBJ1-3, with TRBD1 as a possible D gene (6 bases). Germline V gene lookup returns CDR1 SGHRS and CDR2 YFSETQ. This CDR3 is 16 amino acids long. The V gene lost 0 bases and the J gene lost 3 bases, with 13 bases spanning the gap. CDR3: CASSLETGSLGNTIYF. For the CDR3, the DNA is TGCGCCAGCAGCTTGGAGACAGGATCTCTTGGAAACACCATATATTTT.

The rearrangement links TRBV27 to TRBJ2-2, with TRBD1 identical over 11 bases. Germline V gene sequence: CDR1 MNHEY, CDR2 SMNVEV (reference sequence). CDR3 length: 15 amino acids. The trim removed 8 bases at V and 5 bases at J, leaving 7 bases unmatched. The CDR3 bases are TGTGCCAGCGGCATCGGGACAGGGGGGACCGGGGAGCTGTTTTTT. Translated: CASGIGTGGTGELFF.

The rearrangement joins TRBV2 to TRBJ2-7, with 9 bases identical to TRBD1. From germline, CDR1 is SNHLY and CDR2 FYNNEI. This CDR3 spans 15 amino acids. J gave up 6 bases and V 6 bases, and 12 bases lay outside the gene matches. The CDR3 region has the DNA TGTGCCAGCAGGCAGGGGACCGGGACAGGGTCCGAGCAGTACTTC. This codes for CASRQGTGTGSEQYF. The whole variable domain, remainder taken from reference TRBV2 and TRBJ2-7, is EPEVTQTPSHQVTQMGQEVILRCVPISNHLYFYWYRQILGQKVEFLVSFYNNEISEKSEIFDDQFSVERPDGSNFTLKIRSTKLEDSAMYFCASRQGTGTGSEQYFGPGTRLTVT.

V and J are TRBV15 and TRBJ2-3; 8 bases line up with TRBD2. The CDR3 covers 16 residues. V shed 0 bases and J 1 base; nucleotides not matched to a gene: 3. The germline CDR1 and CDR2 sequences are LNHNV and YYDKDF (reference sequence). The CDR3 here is CATSREGRGGTDTQYF. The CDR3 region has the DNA TGTGCCACCAGCAGAGAAGGGCGGGGGGGCACAGATACGCAGTATTTT.